The entry that follows covers one T cell receptor beta chain sequence. Within its sample, this clonotype is medium-sized (0.01 to 0.1%). Its antigen target is currently unknown. Base-call qualities are not available, and no considerably larger clone is one nucleotide away. Whole blood was used without cell fractionation, so all unsorted peripheral T cells were reflected in the repertoire. Ten uninfected healthy donors were sampled as controls, and four of these ten donors were sampled twice about twelve weeks apart. For RNA extraction, about 2.3 ml of peripheral blood was drawn into Tempus tubes. Residual genomic DNA was removed with the TURBO-DNase kit and globin mRNA was depleted with GLOBINclear. This entry comes from a study of HIV-infected patients and healthy controls (dated by TCRdb to the mid-2010s). Context from the whole study: The study tested whether deep TCR repertoire sequencing of HIV patients' small blood samples could capture immune perturbation and reconstitution. Study-wide findings and limitations: Mean usage differed significantly between HIV-infected patients and controls for eight alpha and eight beta V genes. During therapy, a significant decrease in frequency was seen for HIV-associated CDR3s, whereas no significant change was found for CMV-associated CDR3s, although most of them became more frequent. Roughly threefold more distinct CDR3s and higher Shannon diversity were observed in healthy control repertoires than in untreated HIV+ repertoires. In HIV-infected patients, the apparent post-therapy recovery of the Gini index was not replicated in size-matched repertoire data. The use of whole blood limited sequencing depth and precluded separation of the dynamics of distinct T-cell subpopulations. Processing was restricted to sixteen HIV-infected individuals, which the authors judged to be a major constraint on the generalizability of the findings. Donor HLA types were not determined in the study. Alpha-chain CDR3s from MAIT cells appeared at high frequency in healthy controls but were severely depleted in HIV+ repertoires. Both the Jaccard index and the count of highly shared sequences showed that healthy controls shared more CDR3s between individuals than HIV+ patients did. Unequal numbers of distinct sequences between patients and controls complicated comparisons, and size-matching overweighted rare events from HIV-infected data. Pairing of alpha and beta chains was not determined in the samples. HIV-infected repertoires showed significantly elevated mean Gini indices relative to controls, which possibly reflects oligoclonality. The observed differences in diversity were not explained by the slight differences in age and sex profiles between the study cohorts.

The CDR3 covers 20 residues, taking in both the cysteine and the phenylalanine. Just CDR3 DNA is preserved here, 60 bases in frame from base 1. Ends trimmed: V by 0 bases, J by 0 bases; bases unmatched to a gene: 10. From the germline V gene (reference sequence), CDR1 is MNHNY and CDR2 is SVGAGI. SuperScript III was used to reverse transcribe 500 ng RNA with primers targeting the alpha and beta constant regions. Separate alpha and beta chain libraries were generated by chain-specific third strand synthesis with multiplexing indices. The protocol used a single primer pair to amplify all rearrangements within a chain, which avoided primer bias, and attached molecular barcodes to each cDNA molecule. Purified cDNA was joined by T4 RNA Ligase 1 to a 5' RACE adapter carrying a random hexamer and the SP2 sequencing primer site. The authors primed second strand synthesis from the SP2 site with Phusion polymerase and used slow temperature ramps to favor optimal annealing. Joined together, two random hexamer sequences that had both been added before amplification formed the 12-nucleotide barcode of each molecule. A brief initial PCR introduced P5 and P7 adapter elements together with a second index, and a 23-cycle amplification PCR using P5s and P7 primers was subsequently performed. Libraries received 25 to 35 PCR cycles in total, were quantified on a Qubit, sized on a Bioanalyzer, and diluted to roughly 4 nM. The normalized libraries were sequenced on an Illumina MiSeq using 2 x 250 paired-end kits. MinElute columns were the means by which the reverse transcription reactions were cleaned up, and the reactions were eluted into 9 to 10 ul Tris-Cl. Adapter ligations ran for under 30 hours at 16 degrees C and were afterwards cleaned with AMPure XP beads at a 1:1 ratio. The paper's processing steps were these. Demultiplexed FASTQ files were processed with a modified Decombinator by which V, J, insert and barcode information was output. Sequences sharing a barcode but differing from the dominant sequence were discarded as errors, and barcodes clustered at Levenshtein distance 3 were counted to estimate original cDNA molecules. Downstream analyses used R packages ineq, vegan, igraph and RCytoscape, with IMGT nomenclature and CDR3 definitions. V gene usage was calculated across distinct sequences, with every TCR tallied a single time to avoid skew from clonal expansion. Within a donor, similarity networks joined unique CDR3 amino acid sequences in every case where two of them were separated by a single Levenshtein edit. In the repertoires, a search was made for a compiled set of published HIV-specific CDR3s (over 80 alpha, some 680 beta) and CMV-specific CDR3s (about 13 alpha, over 250 beta). It was shown by random subsampling to size-matched repertoires that the decreased diversity of patients was not caused by their lower sequence numbers. The public sequencing data were trimmed at Q25 with fastp and processed into clonotypes with MiXCR by TCRdb, which kept only in-frame beta chains. Merged by CDR3 protein, the rows form single entries marked with the most common genes and DNA. TCRdb, not the original authors, processed these V and J calls. The sample records 15,000 to 20,000 distinct CDR3 sequences, roughly 9.3% of which are singletons. About 2.8% of the sample goes to the ten largest clones.

This clonotype originated in an adult in good health. The sample taken for sequencing was blood. The V and J segments used are TRBV6-6 and TRBJ2-1; the junction holds 11 bases that match TRBD2. CDR3 protein: CASSYSVGLAGTSSYNEQFF. The DNA sequence is as follows: TGTGCCAGCAGTTACTCGGTCGGACTAGCGGGTACTAGCTCCTACAATGAGCAGTTCTTC.